This TCR beta chain was found in a study of naive and memory T cell subsets (dated by TCRdb to about 2017). Looking at the study overall: Sorted naive and memory T cell subsets from peripheral blood were analyzed in the study using a UMI-based, open-source pipeline for TCR alpha and beta sequencing. IgG serology results and the functional CMV T cell responses were in complete agreement. RNA was DNase-treated and reverse transcribed with TCR constant-region primers, mostly using SuperScript III.

On the study overall, not on this receptor specifically: The repertoire findings for the naive and memory subsets could not be validated against a ground truth because none was available. RNA-based TCR counts may be influenced by expression changes linked to T cell activation and differentiation. Following error correction, more than 85% of naive TCR sequences occurred only once, which made naive abundance distributions much steeper than those of memory subsets. In both CD4 and CD8 cells, the Gini index increased while Shannon and inverse Simpson diversity decreased from naive through CM, EM and EMRA. Single alpha or beta chain sequences, rather than paired alpha/beta receptors, were used to define clonotypes. A power law was followed by TCR abundance, with an exponent that differed between naive and memory subsets but was consistent across the three individuals. A few larger clonotypes were found in naive repertoires, especially CD8, and these larger clonotypes were possibly memory cells re-expressing CD45RA.

TCR alpha and beta chain libraries were amplified separately from the second PCR step onward. CMV status of each donor was established by measuring IFNgamma production from CD4+ T cells after fresh PBMCs were stimulated overnight with CMV viral lysate. Using Miltenyi beads, CD4 T cells were first positively selected, and CD8 T cells were then positively selected from the CD4-negative fraction. After staining for CD3, CD4, CD8, CD45RA, CD27 and a live/dead dye, cells were sorted on a BD Aria II into four subsets based on CD45RA and CD27. Blood was obtained from a few healthy volunteers, and the blood from each volunteer was fractionated into CD4 and CD8 T cells and subsequently into four differentiation subsets. About 120 ml of peripheral blood was collected from each donor, and PBMC were isolated from the blood using Ficoll-Paque PLUS density-gradient centrifugation. After sorting, cells were lysed in RLT buffer, RNA was extracted using a Qiagen RNeasy kit, and the extracted RNA was stored at -80 degrees C.

Receptor amplification or capture employed UMI-ligation and nested PCR. An equimolar mix of two oligonucleotides covering both TRBC1 and TRBC2 was used as the beta constant-region primer. A single-stranded oligonucleotide carrying the SP2 primer and a 12-nucleotide UMI was ligated to the 3' end of the cDNA by T4 RNA ligase 1. The ligated cDNA went through four rounds of PCR with nested alpha and beta constant-region primers together with the SP2 primer. Incubation of the ligation reaction was carried out at 16 degrees C for roughly 18-24 hours. PCR2 was typically run as a SYBR Green qPCR and stopped at a predetermined threshold to prevent over-amplification. Apart from the first purification, every purification step used Agencourt AMPure XP magnetic beads. Library quantification was done by Qubit, followed by a TapeStation check on which the main peak was expected at around 650 bp. Sequencing of the pooled libraries was done on an Illumina MiSeq using v2 2x251 paired-end kits, which typically yielded roughly 0.85-2 million reads per sample. Each sample's library went into the pool at roughly 4 nM, and roughly 5-8% PhiX was added to help with cluster recognition. Regarding the original processing steps: V and J genes were assigned to Demultiplexor-processed FASTQ reads by Decombinator through tag matching, with a single base-pair mismatch being allowed. By using UMIs, Collapsinator corrected both sequencing errors and the frequency errors caused by PCR heterogeneity. CDR3Translator translated TCRs and extracted CDR3s from the conserved cysteine to the FGXG phenylalanine, flagging non-productive sequences. Gini, Shannon entropy and inverse Simpson indices were calculated on repertoires subsampled to equal numbers of UMI-defined TCRs. Within the linear range, a power law was fitted by maximum likelihood to the distributions of clonotype abundance. When run on a single naive CD8 sample, MIGEC and the pipeline yielded similar UMI counts, similar unique TCR numbers and similar clonal distributions. One analysis removed from the naive repertoire any naive TCRs that were also found in any memory subset from the same donor. Repertoires were searched for around 8,000 CMV-associated CDR3 sequences compiled from VDJdb and a published dataset. TCRdb reanalyzed the raw reads on its own, using fastp at Q25 for trimming and MiXCR for clone calling, and kept in-frame beta chains. Each entry is one CDR3 protein sequence, shown with its most common DNA and genes. For this entry, the V and J calls and clone size follow TCRdb and not the study's own pipeline. The sample table contains under 150,000 distinct CDR3 sequences; only one count was recorded for more than 15% of them. The ten largest make up 0.14% to 0.15% of the sample.

Per the germline V gene (reference sequence), LNHDA is the CDR1 and SQIVND is the CDR2. The CDR3 measures 12 amino acids from cysteine to phenylalanine. Only CDR3 DNA remains: 36 bases, in frame from the first base. Trimmed from V: 10 bases; trimmed from J: 5 bases; junction bases lacking a gene match: 8. Worth noting for this clonotype: There is no known antigen for this receptor. Per-base qualities were not stored, and no clone one base away is much larger.

This clonotype was obtained from a human donor in good health. Material: naive CD4+ T cells from blood. The cell subset or site label of this sample denotes: naive T cells, CD45RA high CD27+. Recombination connected TRBV19 to TRBJ2-7; TRBD1 lines up with 7 middle nucleotides. In nucleotides, the sequence is TGTGCCACAACCAACAGGGGCGACGAGCAGTACTTC. The translation is CATTNRGDEQYF. Where the CDR3 stops, the reference TRBV19 and TRBJ2-7 genes take over; the full variable domain is DGGITQSPKYLFRKEGQNVTLSCEQNLNHDAMYWYRQDPGQGLRLIYYSQIVNDFQKGDIAEGYSVSREKKESFPLTVTSAQKNPTAFYLCATTNRGDEQYFGPGTRLTVT.